The rows below give T cell receptor beta chains drawn from one sample of a study of control samples from healthy donors and cancer patients. Assay used: immunoSEQ multiplex PCR; TCRdb lists only in-frame clones, some missing. Here the sample spans around 120,000 clones, about 94% being singletons. The sequenced material came from blood. The receptor source for this set is a man aged 25 to 40 in good health. Each CDR3 is given with its conserved first and last residue. Each record gives: V gene, CDR3 length, J gene, CDR3 protein.

TRBV13,15,TRBJ2-7,CASSGRLAGGAEQYF
TRBV2,15,TRBJ2-3,CASSQGGASGHTQYF
TRBV5-4,13,TRBJ1-2,CASSLLVNYGYTF
TRBV5-4,16,TRBJ1-3,CASSLGGQNHGNTIYF
TRBV4-1,14,TRBJ1-1,CASSQVEGATEAFF
TRBV7-8,15,TRBJ1-5,CASSLTRGANQPQHF
TRBV6-5,15,TRBJ2-7,CASSRTSGGYYEQYF
TRBV11-2,14,TRBJ1-1,CASSLVGKNTEAFF
TRBV19,12,TRBJ1-2,CASSMGSHGYTF
TRBV5-1,16,TRBJ1-1,CASSLAGDLRSVEAFF
TRBV4-1,15,TRBJ1-1,CASSQSKGANTEAFF
TRBV15,16,TRBJ2-7,CATSTGGGLGDYEQYF
TRBV5-1,16,TRBJ1-3,CASSLAREGSGNTIYF
TRBV5-4,14,TRBJ1-2,CASSLAKERYGYTF